This is a list of T cell receptor beta chains from one sample in a study of blood T cell repertoires in COVID-19. TCRdb keeps only in-frame clones here, not all; method: immunoSEQ multiplex PCR. The repertoire holds 240,000 or so clones, with 82% as singletons. Sequencing was carried out using peripheral blood. These receptors came from a woman older than 75 with acute or convalescent COVID-19. The CDR3 runs from the conserved cysteine through the conserved F or W. D genes are given only for firm matches. Expanded clones get a size class; other rows say once, few or many, or leave the size out.

d_call,j_call,v_call,clone_size,cdr3_aa,cdr3_nt
NA,TRBJ1-4,TRBV5-1,NA,CASSFGQSTTNEKLFF,TGCGCCAGCAGCTTCGGACAGTCCACCACTAATGAAAAACTGTTTTTT
NA,TRBJ2-3,TRBV18,few,CASSPSGGDTQYF,TGTGCCAGCTCACCCTCAGGGGGGGATACGCAGTATTTT
NA,TRBJ2-2,TRBV5-1,NA,CASSLDRLNTGELFF,TGCGCCAGCAGCTTGGACAGGTTGAACACCGGGGAGCTGTTTTTT
NA,TRBJ1-5,TRBV5-8,few,CASSLAQFRNQPQHF,TGTGCCAGCAGCTTGGCCCAGTTTCGAAATCAGCCCCAGCATTTT
NA,TRBJ1-2,TRBV4-1,NA,CASSQDQGPDYGYTF,TGCGCCAGCAGCCAAGATCAGGGCCCAGACTATGGCTACACCTTC
TRBD1,TRBJ2-1,TRBV7-2,NA,CASSSDRGRGEQFF,TGTGCCAGCAGCTCGGACAGGGGGCGGGGTGAGCAGTTCTTC
NA,TRBJ1-1,TRBV5-1,NA,CASSPTGLNTEAFF,TGCGCCAGCAGCCCGACAGGTTTGAACACTGAAGCTTTCTTT
NA,TRBJ2-1,TRBV4-2,few,CASSHSETGHNNEQFF,TGTGCCAGCAGCCATTCAGAAACCGGACATAACAATGAGCAGTTCTTC
TRBD1,TRBJ1-3,TRBV9,once,CASSAFHRGGGNTIYF,TGTGCCAGCAGCGCCTTCCACAGGGGGGGTGGAAACACCATATATTTT
TRBD2,TRBJ2-1,TRBV3-1/TRBV3-2,few,CASSQEGFGTSGRTSYNEQFF,TGTGCCAGCAGCCAAGAGGGGTTTGGGACTAGCGGGAGAACCTCCTACAATGAGCAGTTCTTC
NA,TRBJ1-1,TRBV4-2,NA,CASSPSIGGNTEAFF,TGTGCCAGCAGCCCATCCATAGGAGGTAACACTGAAGCTTTCTTT
TRBD1,TRBJ1-6,TRBV5-4,once,CASSRRDRINSPLHF,TGTGCCAGCAGCCGACGGGACAGAATTAATTCACCCCTCCACTTT
TRBD1,TRBJ2-7,TRBV7-8,NA,CASSRAGQGRVEQYF,TGTGCCAGCAGCCGGGCGGGACAGGGGAGGGTCGAGCAGTACTTC
TRBD2,TRBJ2-1,TRBV5-4,NA,CASSLAGGNEQFF,TGTGCCAGCAGCTTGGCGGGAGGCAATGAGCAGTTCTTC
NA,TRBJ2-4,TRBV11-2,NA,CASSDVGRLGIQYF,TGTGCCAGCAGCGACGTGGGGAGATTGGGCATTCAGTACTTC
TRBD1,TRBJ1-6,TRBV18,few,CASSPYGTGDSPLHF,TGTGCCAGCTCACCATACGGGACAGGAGATTCACCCCTCCACTTT
NA,TRBJ1-2,TRBV2,NA,CASSGTLYGYTF,TGTGCCAGCAGTGGGACACTGTATGGCTACACCTTC
TRBD1,TRBJ1-5,TRBV2,few,CASRTGTGAQPQHF,TGTGCCAGCAGGACCGGGACAGGGGCTCAGCCCCAGCATTTT
NA,TRBJ2-5,TRBV19,NA,CASSISSETQYF,TGTGCCAGTAGTATTAGTTCGGAGACCCAGTACTTC
NA,TRBJ2-5,TRBV24-1,NA,CATSDTAFSRNQETQYF,TGTGCCACCAGTGACACCGCTTTTTCGCGGAACCAAGAGACCCAGTACTTC
NA,TRBJ2-3,TRBV9,NA,CASSGGGGTDTQYF,TGTGCCAGCAGTGGAGGGGGGGGCACAGATACGCAGTATTTT
TRBD1,TRBJ2-1,TRBV30,NA,CAWSPDRVGEQFF,TGTGCCTGGAGCCCAGACAGGGTAGGAGAGCAGTTCTTC
TRBD1,TRBJ1-2,TRBV6-6,NA,CASSQDRPNYGYTF,TGTGCCAGCAGTCAGGACAGGCCTAACTATGGCTACACCTTC
TRBD2,TRBJ2-1,TRBV10-3,NA,CAIRDLAGGDNEQFF,TGTGCCATCAGGGATCTAGCGGGAGGAGACAATGAGCAGTTCTTC
TRBD2,TRBJ2-1,TRBV28,NA,CASRTTSGRADEQFF,TGTGCCAGCAGGACGACTAGCGGGAGGGCTGATGAGCAGTTCTTC
TRBD1,TRBJ2-7,TRBV28,NA,CASRGQGEGREQYF,TGTGCCAGCAGGGGACAGGGGGAGGGTCGCGAGCAGTACTTC
NA,TRBJ2-1,TRBV5-4,NA,CASSSSSYNEQFF,TGTGCCAGCAGCAGTAGCTCCTACAATGAGCAGTTCTTC
TRBD2,TRBJ2-3,TRBV7-2,once,CASSPASGRTDTQYF,TGTGCCAGCAGCCCGGCTAGCGGGAGAACAGATACGCAGTATTTT
NA,TRBJ2-2,TRBV18,NA,CASSPRRENTGELFF,TGTGCCAGCTCACCGCGGAGGGAAAACACCGGGGAGCTGTTTTTT
NA,TRBJ1-1,TRBV6-6,NA,CASSYSGIRGTEAFF,TGTGCCAGCAGTTACTCAGGCATCCGAGGCACTGAAGCTTTCTTT
TRBD2,TRBJ2-3,TRBV5-4,NA,CASSLAERGGTDTQYF,TGTGCCAGCAGCTTGGCCGAGCGGGGGGGCACAGATACGCAGTATTTT
TRBD1,TRBJ2-7,TRBV24-1,NA,CATSDRTSYEQYF,TGTGCCACTTCGGACAGGACTTCCTACGAGCAGTACTTC
NA,TRBJ1-2,TRBV5-1,NA,CASSVGPAQYGYTF,TGCGCCAGCAGTGTGGGGCCCGCACAGTATGGCTACACCTTC
NA,TRBJ2-1,TRBV3-1/TRBV3-2,NA,CASSHTTYNEQFF,TGTGCCAGCAGCCACACAACCTACAATGAGCAGTTCTTC